This T cell receptor beta chain was sequenced in a study of T cell responses to AZD1222 COVID-19 vaccine. General study points: Dominant CD4 TCR responses targeted spike regions 160-218 and 743-854.

Germline values: CDR1 MGHRA, CDR2 YSYEKL. There are 14 residues in the CDR3. V lost 2 bases to trimming and J lost 4 bases, with 11 bases between them. Comments on this clone: Antigen unknown.

Assay used: immunoSEQ multiplex PCR; TCRdb lists only in-frame clones, some missing. Among some 100,000 clones listed, around 84% were seen once. The source is an adult who received the AZD1222 COVID-19 vaccine. This rearrangement joins TRBV4-1 to TRBJ1-2; D uncertain. Sequences were derived from peripheral blood, sampled 28 days after the second AZD1222 dose. CDR3 protein: CASSQLTSSYGYTF. In DNA, the CDR3 is TGCGCCAGCAGCCAACTGACGAGTAGCTATGGCTACACCTTC.